This entry is about one TCR beta chain. Its antigen is currently unknown. The sample is drawn from a study of CXCR3-negative and CXCR3-positive naive CD8 T cells. Study-wide results and caveats: Hydrophobicity was higher for TRB CDR3s found in CXCR3-positive naive cells than in CXCR3-negative naive cells.

5' RACE that incorporated UMI labels was used to prepare the TRB cDNA libraries. TCRdb re-called the 5' RACE reads; every CDR3 protein appears as one record, without DNA. Reported are 110,000 or so distinct CDR3 sequences; the ten largest clones contain around 0.35%. The CDR3 contains 13 residues. Germline V gene lookup returns CDR1 MDHEN and CDR2 SYDVKM. The chain has TRBV28 and TRBJ2-5; TCRdb's D call, TRBD1, is unchecked because there is no DNA. The sequence was obtained from a human donor in good health. Some clones in this sample may be carry-over from other donors' samples. The material sequenced was naive CXCR3+ CD8+ T cells from blood. The subset denotes: CD45RO-CCR7+CD27+CD95- naive CD8+ T cells expressing CXCR3 (TNR3+). CDR3 residues: CASTGTGQETQYF.